Listed below are T cell receptor beta chains from one sample, sequenced in a study of cytomegalovirus exposure and HLA in healthy donors. The assay was immunoSEQ multiplex PCR, and TCRdb's table has in-frame clones only and misses some. The repertoire has about 90,000 clones, 70% to 85% of them found once; the top ten carry approximately 20%. The sample consisted of PBMCs. The receptors were gathered from a young man in good health and CMV-seropositive. The CDR3 runs from the conserved cysteine through the conserved F or W. Fields, in order: J gene, V gene, clone size, D gene, CDR3 length, CDR3 DNA, CDR3 protein. A D gene is named only where the DNA matches it firmly. Clone size, where shown, is once, few, many, or a class for clones that have expanded.

>TRBJ2-3|TRBV4-2|-|TRBD2|15
TGTGCCAGCAGCTCAGCGGGAGGGAAAACAGATACGCAGTATTTT
CASSSAGGKTDTQYF
>TRBJ1-2|TRBV6-1|-|TRBD1|13
TGTGCCAGCACCACAAGCCAGGGGGAGGGCTACACCTTC
CASTTSQGEGYTF
>TRBJ1-5|TRBV7-2|few|TRBD1|17
TGTGCCAGCAACTTAGTGGGGACAGGAGCTAGCAATCAGCCCCAGCATTTT
CASNLVGTGASNQPQHF
>TRBJ2-5|TRBV2|-|TRBD2|14
TGTGCCAGCAGTGTACACGGGAGGAGTGAGACCCAGTACTTC
CASSVHGRSETQYF
>TRBJ2-7|TRBV9|-|TRBD2|15
TGTGCCAGCAGCACTTCCGGGACTACCTCCTACGAGCAGTACTTC
CASSTSGTTSYEQYF
>TRBJ2-5|TRBV30|-|-|16
TGTGCCTGGAGTTACTCGGGACAAAGGTACCAAGAGACCCAGTACTTC
CAWSYSGQRYQETQYF
>TRBJ1-5|TRBV4-2|-|-|15
TGTGCCAGCAGCCAAGGACAGTATAGCAATCAGCCCCAGAATTTT
CASSQGQYSNQPQNF
>TRBJ1-6|TRBV7-6|-|TRBD1|18
TGTGCCAGCAGCCCGGGACAGGGTGGGATCTCAAATAATTCACCCCTCCACTTT
CASSPGQGGISNNSPLHF
>TRBJ2-7|TRBV5-4|-|TRBD2|15
TGTGCCAGCGGCCCCGGGACTAGCGGATTTTACGAGCAGTACTTC
CASGPGTSGFYEQYF
>TRBJ2-2|TRBV6-5|once|-|12
TGTGCCAGCAGTTGGTTCAGCGGGGAGCTGTTTTTT
CASSWFSGELFF
>TRBJ2-1|TRBV7-3|-|-|12
TGTGCCAGCAGCTTCCAGAATAATGAGCAGTTCTTC
CASSFQNNEQFF
>TRBJ1-5|TRBV6-1|-|-|14
TGTGCCAGCAGTGAAGCTAAATCCGGGACAACCCAGCATTTT
CASSEAKSGTTQHF
>TRBJ1-6|TRBV5-1|-|TRBD1|17
TGCGCCAGCAGCTTAGCGGGACAGGGGAGAGGGGATTCACCCCTCCACTTT
CASSLAGQGRGDSPLHF
>TRBJ1-5|TRBV2|few|-|13
TGTGCCAGCAGTGTGGCGGAGAATCAGCCCCAGCATTTT
CASSVAENQPQHF
>TRBJ2-2|TRBV5-4|-|-|13
TGTGCCAGCAGCCCAGAGGCGGTCGGGGAGCTGTTTTTT
CASSPEAVGELFF
>TRBJ1-6|TRBV18|-|-|15
TGTGCCAGCTCACCCGTGAGCTCCTATAATTCACCCCTCCACTTT
CASSPVSSYNSPLHF
>TRBJ2-3|TRBV15|-|TRBD2|17
TGTGCCACCAGCAGAGATGGGACTAGCGGATACACAGATACGCAGTATTTT
CATSRDGTSGYTDTQYF
>TRBJ2-7|TRBV15|-|TRBD1|15
TGTGCCACCAGCAGGGGGACAGGTTCGTTCTACGAGCAGTACTTC
CATSRGTGSFYEQYF
>TRBJ2-7|TRBV6-5|-|TRBD1|16
TGTGCCAGCAGTTACGGACAGGTTCCTTCGGCCTACGAGCAGTACTTC
CASSYGQVPSAYEQYF
>TRBJ2-6|TRBV10-3|-|-|16
TGTGCCATCAGTGAGTCGGAGGACTCTGGGGCCAACGTCCTGACTTTC
CAISESEDSGANVLTF
>TRBJ1-2|TRBV27|-|TRBD1|15
TGTGCCAGCAGTCCTGGGACAGGGCGGGTTTATGGCTACACCTTC
CASSPGTGRVYGYTF
>TRBJ1-5|TRBV5-5|-|TRBD1|17
TGTGCCAGCAGCCCTGACAGGGGGCAGTTGGGCAATCAGCCCCAGCATTTT
CASSPDRGQLGNQPQHF
>TRBJ1-4|TRBV5-4|few|-|14
TGTGCCAGCAGCTTGCAGGGTACTAATGAAAAACTGTTTTTT
CASSLQGTNEKLFF
>TRBJ2-5|TRBV7-2|-|-|15
TGTGCCAGCAGCTCTCCCCCGGGGGGCGAAGAGACCCAGTACTTC
CASSSPPGGEETQYF
>TRBJ2-7|TRBV14|-|-|14
TGTGCCAGCAGCGGATTCGGAGGACTCTACGAGCAGTACTTC
CASSGFGGLYEQYF
>TRBJ2-7|TRBV10-3|-|-|13
TGTGCCATCAGTGGGGAGACCCACTACGAGCAGTACTTC
CAISGETHYEQYF
>TRBJ2-6|TRBV27|once|TRBD2|18
TGTGCCAGCAGTTTATTGGCGGGAGCGCTCTCTGGGGCCAACGTCCTGACTTTC
CASSLLAGALSGANVLTF
>TRBJ2-2|TRBV9|-|TRBD2|14
TGTGCCAGCAGCAGGGAGGGAGGATTCGGGGAGCTGTTTTTT
CASSREGGFGELFF
>TRBJ2-5|TRBV15|few|-|13
TGTGCCACCAGCAGAGCGTCTGAAGAGACCCAGTACTTC
CATSRASEETQYF
>TRBJ2-7|TRBV5-6|-|TRBD2|15
TGTGCCAGCAGCTCGTCTAGCGGGAGGACCTACGAGCAGTACTTC
CASSSSSGRTYEQYF
>TRBJ1-1|TRBV7-3|-|-|14
TGTGCCAGCAGCTTATCCCAGGGGAACACTGAAGCTTTCTTT
CASSLSQGNTEAFF